What follows describes a single T cell receptor beta chain. Its matching antigen is unknown. Template switching added UMIs carrying a 6-nucleotide sample barcode. Two nested PCRs, run for around 15 and 9 cycles, were applied to TCRalpha and TCRbeta cDNA. TCRdb reprocessed the 5' RACE reads and reports one entry per CDR3 protein, with no DNA. Its clone listing holds 400,000 to 500,000 distinct CDR3 sequences. This record belongs to a study of monozygotic twins with inflammatory bowel disease. Overall study findings and caveats: It was not supported that a single strong signal or clonotype was associated with IBD.

Germline CDR1 and CDR2: MNHNS and SASEGT. CDR3 length equals 15 residues. The chain uses TRBV6-1 and TRBJ2-1. The origin of this receptor is a human donor with ulcerative colitis or Crohn's disease, or a healthy co-twin of an affected twin (not recorded which). The sample comprised blood. The CDR3 sequence is CASSSQAVRYNEQFF.